The clone carrying this TCR beta chain was counted a few times. Its specificity is unknown. They built TCR cDNA with 5'RACE template switching, a step that put in a universal primer site and UMIs. TCRdb ran MiXCR on the 5' RACE reads and lists one entry per CDR3 protein. The profile covers some 110,000 distinct CDR3 sequences, with about 7.4% appearing a single time and roughly 2.6% taken by the ten largest. The entry originates in a study of T cells after yellow fever vaccination. Study at large: Low-cell-number fractions underwent preparation using SMART-Seq v4 Ultra Low Input.

General observations from the study: It was a weaker secondary response, yet one that peaked faster, at day 5 versus 15. The booster response re-showed most primary clones: 96% CD4, almost 90% CD8.

The material was CD4+ T cells sorted from PBMCs, obtained roughly 10 days after the first yellow fever vaccination. The receptor was isolated from a man between 18 and 29 years old who received the YFV17D yellow fever vaccine.

CDR3 coding DNA: TGTGCCAGCAGCTCAGGATGGGATACGCAGTATTTT. Translated, it gives CASSSGWDTQYF. This chain joins TRBV7-2 and TRBJ2-3; D is uncertain. V shed 4 bases and J shed 6 bases, with 8 bases lying between them. CDR1 SGHTA and CDR2 FQGNSA come from the germline V gene. The length of the CDR3 is 12 residues. The complete variable domain, with remaining parts taken from reference TRBV7-2 and TRBJ2-3, reads GAGVSQSPSNKVTEKGKDVELRCDPISGHTALYWYRQSLGQGLEFLIYFQGNSAPDKSGLPSDRFSAERTGGSVSTLTIQRTQQEDSAVYLCASSSGWDTQYFGPGTRLTVL.